This T cell receptor beta chain was obtained from a study of blood T cell repertoires in COVID-19. In the original analysis: For nucleated cells, counts were estimated from reference gene primer amplification. TCRdb's table, derived via immunoSEQ multiplex PCR, lists solely in-frame clones and lacks some. The V and J calls and clone size come from that table; D and trimming were worked out from the DNA. The data contain 55,000 to 90,000 clones, approximately 80% of them singletons. The CDR3 is 14 residues long. Germline CDR1 reads LNHDA; CDR2 reads SQIVND (reference sequence). V was trimmed by 2 bases and J by 8 bases, leaving 10 bases between them.

The sequencing sample was made of peripheral blood. The chain uses TRBV19 and TRBJ1-6; D possibly corresponds to TRBD1 (5 bases). The sequence derives from an older woman with acute or convalescent COVID-19. The CDR3 spells CASSIRLRDSPLHF. The CDR3 DNA sequence: TGTGCCAGTAGTATACGACTCAGGGATTCACCCCTCCACTTT.